This T cell receptor beta chain was observed in a study of blood T cell repertoires in COVID-19. Overall study: T cells, B-cell-depleted T cells, or PBMCs supplied cDNA or gDNA.

The germline CDR1 and CDR2 sequences are GTSNPN and SVGIG (reference sequence). CDR3 length: 13 amino acids. V lost 4 bases, J lost 3 bases, and 12 bases lay in between. Per the original methods: Reference gene primers were amplified, and this amplification served to estimate nucleated cell counts. The data were produced by immunoSEQ multiplex PCR, yet TCRdb's version contains in-frame clones alone and is incomplete. Clone size and the V and J calls come from that table; the DNA yielded D and trimming. The sample records under 300,000 clones, under 85% being singletons. This TCR derives from a woman between 35 and 50 years old with active or convalescent COVID-19. V is TRBV30 and J is TRBJ1-1; no clear D. The sample consisted of peripheral blood. CDR3 sequence reads: CAWTRDLDTEAFF. CDR3 bases: TGTGCCTGGACCCGAGACTTAGACACTGAAGCTTTCTTT.